This passage covers 20 T cell receptor beta chains from one sample sequenced in a study of shared clonotypes between healthy human individuals. Repertoires were generated with immunoSEQ multiplex PCR, while TCRdb's copy carries only in-frame clones and drops some. In the table there are about 2,500,000 clones, about 92% of which are singletons. Source material: naive CD4+ T cells sorted from blood. The subset is: CD45RA+ positively selected. These receptors all come from a man younger than 30 in good health.

This clone has only one observation. The gene calls are TRBV10-3 and TRBJ1-2, with a tentative D call TRBD1 (6 bases). Germline loops: CDR1 ENHRY, CDR2 SYGVKD. CDR3 length: 16 amino acids. V dropped 4 bases and J dropped 1 base, with 16 bases sitting between them. The CDR3 DNA reads TGTGCCATCAGTGGACCCGGGACATCACTTAACTATGGCTACACCTTC. As protein: CAISGPGTSLNYGYTF.

The gene calls are TRBV19 and TRBJ2-5, with TRBD2 identical over 7 bases. The CDR3 loop spans 14 amino acids. CDR1 and CDR2 (germline): LNHDA, SQIVND (reference sequence). Trimming cost V 6 bases and J 2 bases; bases outside gene matches: 6. The CDR3 nucleotides are TGTGCCAGTAGCCCGACAGCGGGACAAGAGACCCAGTACTTC. It specifies CASSPTAGQETQYF.

The V gene is TRBV7-9, the J gene TRBJ1-4; TRBD1 aligns across 11 bases. The CDR3 is made up of 17 amino acids. CDR1 and CDR2 (germline): SEHNR, FQNEAQ (reference sequence). V was pared by 7 bases and J by 8 bases, with 15 bases of the junction left unmatched. CDR3 DNA sequence: TGTGCCAGCACCCTCCGGACAGGGGGCACTACAGGGGAAAAACTGTTTTTT. As protein: CASTLRTGGTTGEKLFF.

The chain carries TRBV10-3 and TRBJ2-3; D gene ambiguous. Trimming left V 0 bases short and J 1 base short, with 11 bases between. CDR1 and CDR2 from the germline V gene are ENHRY and SYGVKD. The CDR3 loop spans 16 amino acids. As DNA, the CDR3 is TGTGCCATCAGTGAGTCGAGGTCGCAAGGCACAGATACGCAGTATTTT. Translating it yields CAISESRSQGTDTQYF.

This clone was recorded only once. The chain combines TRBV11-2 with TRBJ2-7, with D possibly being TRBD2 (5 bases). V lost 1 base to trimming and J lost 6 bases, with 10 bases between them. Germline V lookup: CDR1 SGHAT, CDR2 FQNNGV. The CDR3 spans 13 residues. The CDR3 loop is CASSLAPGVEQYF. The CDR3 DNA reads as TGTGCCAGCAGCTTAGCCCCCGGGGTCGAGCAGTACTTC.

This chain uses TRBV9 with TRBJ2-5, with D uncertain. CDR3 length equals 17 residues. CDR1 is SGDLS and CDR2 is YYNGEE in the germline V gene. Trimming left V 0 bases short and J 1 base short, with 16 bases between. CDR3 bases: TGTGCCAGCAGCGTAGCAGGTGCATTCGGGTCCCAAGAGACCCAGTACTTC. Translating it yields CASSVAGAFGSQETQYF.

V usage is TRBV2 and J usage is TRBJ1-2; 11 bases map to TRBD1. The CDR3 runs 14 residues. The V gene's germline CDR1 is SNHLY and CDR2 FYNNEI. V lost 5 bases, J lost 7 bases, and 6 bases stayed unmatched. CDR3 nucleotide sequence: TGTGCCAGCAGTCCCTCGGGACAGGGGGTTGGCTACACCTTC. Translated, it gives CASSPSGQGVGYTF.

The chain joins TRBV7-9 to TRBJ2-1; 11 nucleotides line up with TRBD2. The CDR3 length is 17 residues. J was trimmed by 12 bases and V by 5 bases; bases with no gene match: 18. Germline CDR1 SEHNR, CDR2 FQNEAQ (reference sequence). CDR3 loop: CASSISYTRLAGGGQFF. CDR3 sequence (DNA): TGTGCCAGCAGCATCTCTTACACAAGGCTAGCGGGAGGTGGGCAGTTCTTC.

This sequence joins TRBV4-3 and TRBJ2-2, with TRBD2 as a possible D gene (5 bases). Trimming took 2 bases from V and 6 from J, leaving 13 bases between them. The CDR3 length is 15 residues. Germline values: CDR1 LGHNA, CDR2 YSLEER. The CDR3 sequence: CASSQQLGISGELFF. CDR3 nucleotide sequence: TGCGCCAGCAGCCAACAACTAGGAATCTCCGGGGAGCTGTTTTTT.

The chain employs TRBV25-1 and TRBJ2-2; D ambiguous. Germline CDR1 and CDR2: MGHDK and SYGVNS. This CDR3 is built from 13 residues. The V end lost 2 bases, the J end lost 2 bases, and 3 bases lay between the germline ends. The CDR3 loop is CASSEPNTGELFF. For the CDR3, the DNA is TGTGCCAGCAGTGAACCAAACACCGGGGAGCTGTTTTTT.

The V call is TRBV4-1, the J call TRBJ2-1; 12 positions agree with TRBD2. This CDR3 contains 18 residues. Germline trimming cut 1 base from V and 6 bases from J; bases unmatched to any gene: 10. Germline V gene lookup returns CDR1 MGHRA and CDR2 YSYEKL. CDR3 protein: CASSQVTLAGGPINEQFF. The CDR3 DNA reads TGCGCCAGCAGCCAAGTGACTCTAGCGGGGGGGCCAATCAATGAGCAGTTCTTC.

The J gene is TRBJ2-5, the V gene TRBV6-5; D gene ambiguous. Trimming cost V 7 bases and J 5 bases, with 14 bases left between them. CDR1 is MNHEY, CDR2 SVGAGI, per germline. The CDR3 spans 13 residues. CDR3 coding DNA: TGTGCCAGCACCGCTCAGGCGGCGGAGACCCAGTACTTC. Its translation is CASTAQAAETQYF.

V and J are TRBV5-1 and TRBJ2-4, with TRBD1 identical over 8 bases. The CDR3 runs to 13 residues. Trimming at V came to 4 bases and at J to 9 bases, leaving 6 bases not matched to a gene. CDR1 is SGHRS, CDR2 YFSETQ, per germline. The CDR3 reads CASSEGQGSIQYF. The CDR3 DNA sequence: TGCGCCAGCAGCGAAGGACAGGGAAGCATTCAGTACTTC. Variable domain in full (rest from reference TRBV5-1 and TRBJ2-4): KAGVTQTPRYLIKTRGQQVTLSCSPISGHRSVSWYQQTPGQGLQFLFEYFSETQRNKGNFPGRFSGRQFSNSRSEMNVSTLELGDSALYLCASSEGQGSIQYFGAGTRLSVL.

The chain is built from TRBV7-9 and TRBJ1-6; D is perhaps TRBD1 (5 bases). In germline, CDR1 is SEHNR, CDR2 FQNEAQ (reference sequence). This CDR3 spans 15 amino acids. V was shortened by 1 base and J by 7 bases, with 11 bases between the two germline ends. The CDR3 here is CASSLDPGTNSPLHF. CDR3 nucleotides: TGTGCCAGCAGCTTAGACCCCGGGACCAATTCACCCCTCCACTTT.

The chain combines TRBV6-6 with TRBJ2-1, with 8 positions matching TRBD2. The CDR3 is 14 amino acids. CDR1 is MNHNY and CDR2 is SVGAGI in the germline V gene (reference sequence). J gave up 4 bases and V 6 bases, and 5 bases lay outside the gene matches. CDR3 sequence: CASSPAGGYNEQFF. In DNA form, the CDR3 reads TGTGCCAGCAGCCCCGCGGGGGGATACAATGAGCAGTTCTTC.

The rearrangement links TRBV10-3 to TRBJ2-3; 10 positions match TRBD1. The CDR3 is made up of 16 amino acids. Germline V gene data show CDR1 as ENHRY and CDR2 as SYGVKD. The V and J ends lost 4 bases and 3 bases, in that order; junction bases with no gene match: 7. CDR3 sequence reads: CAISALGTGVTDTQYF. The CDR3 region has the DNA TGTGCCATCAGTGCGTTAGGGACAGGGGTAACAGATACGCAGTATTTT.

About this clone itself: Other nucleotide sequences in the sample specify the same CDR3. The CDR3 sequence: CASSLGGQETQYF. The CDR3 coding sequence is TGTGCCAGCAGCTTAGGGGGCCAAGAGACCCAGTACTTC. The rearrangement uses TRBV11-2 and TRBJ2-5; D uncertain. Germline V gene data show CDR1 as SGHAT and CDR2 as FQNNGV. Trimming stripped 1 base from V and 1 base from J, with 4 bases between. This CDR3 comprises 13 residues.

The chain uses TRBV30 and TRBJ1-6; D gene ambiguous. V was clipped by 3 bases and J by 6 bases, with 6 bases between them. Germline values: CDR1 GTSNPN, CDR2 SVGIG (reference sequence). CDR3 length: 12 residues. The CDR3 loop reads CAWRRTNSPLHF. Written as DNA, the CDR3 is TGTGCCTGGAGGCGAACTAATTCACCCCTCCACTTT.

The chain is built from TRBV11-2 and TRBJ2-7; 8 bases align to TRBD2. The V gene end was trimmed by 3 bases and the J gene end by 5 bases; junction bases not matched to a gene: 6. This CDR3 contains 14 residues. Germline V gives CDR1 SGHAT, CDR2 FQNNGV. Here the CDR3 DNA reads TGTGCCAGCAGCTTCGCTAGCGGGTTCAACGAGCAGTACTTC. It yields the protein CASSFASGFNEQYF.

The chain has TRBV30 and TRBJ1-1; tentative D call: TRBD1 (5 bases). Germline-derived CDR1 and CDR2 are GTSNPN and SVGIG (reference sequence). With 3 bases removed from V and 1 base from J, the gap between germline ends came to 12 bases. This CDR3 is 14 amino acids long. CDR3 residues: CAWRGFDRNTEAFF. The CDR3, as DNA: TGTGCCTGGAGGGGTTTCGACAGGAACACTGAAGCTTTCTTT.